This T cell receptor beta chain was identified during a study of T cell responses to AZD1222 COVID-19 vaccine. V shed 3 bases and J shed 5 bases, with 13 bases lying between them. This CDR3 is built from 14 residues. Germline loops: CDR1 MNHNY, CDR2 SVGAGI (reference sequence). Findings and caveats of the study: Regions 160-218 and 743-854 dominated among vaccine-associated CD4 TCRs spanning spike.

Method: immunoSEQ multiplex PCR; TCRdb's copy keeps in-frame clones and lacks some. This table holds some 150,000 clones, 75% to 95% found once. A note on this clone: What it binds is not known.

The starting material was peripheral blood, obtained on day 0 of MenACWY control vaccination. The chain links TRBV6-6 to TRBJ1-2, with a tentative D call TRBD1 (5 bases). The source of this sequence is an adult in good health. The CDR3 bases are TGTGCCAGCAGTTATGAGGGGCTGGTATATGGCTACACCTTC. Translation gives CASSYEGLVYGYTF.